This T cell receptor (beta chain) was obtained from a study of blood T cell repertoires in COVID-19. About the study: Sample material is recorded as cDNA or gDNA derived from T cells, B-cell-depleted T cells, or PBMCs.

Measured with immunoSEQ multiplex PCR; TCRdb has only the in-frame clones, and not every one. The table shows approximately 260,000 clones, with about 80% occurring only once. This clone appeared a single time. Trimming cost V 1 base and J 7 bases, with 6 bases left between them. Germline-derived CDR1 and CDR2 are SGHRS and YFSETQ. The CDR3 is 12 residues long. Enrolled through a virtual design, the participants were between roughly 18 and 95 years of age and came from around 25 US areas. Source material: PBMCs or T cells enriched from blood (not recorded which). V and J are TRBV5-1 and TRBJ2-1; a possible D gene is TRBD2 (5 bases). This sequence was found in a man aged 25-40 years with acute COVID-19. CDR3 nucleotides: TGCGCCAGCAGCTTGTCGGGGAATGAGCAGTTCTTC. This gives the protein CASSLSGNEQFF.